One TCR beta chain is described in this entry. The sample is drawn from a study of identical twins. CDR1 MDHEN and CDR2 SYDVKM come from the germline V gene. The length of the CDR3 is 13 residues. The V end lost 2 bases, the J end lost 4 bases, and 9 bases lay between the germline ends. One entry per CDR3 protein results from TCRdb running MiXCR on the 5' RACE reads. The sample includes fewer than 650,000 distinct CDR3 sequences, 7% to 7.5% of them seen just once. The data also belong to a second study, concerning yellow fever vaccine responses in identical twins.

Sequenced: PBMCs. The chain couples TRBV28 to TRBJ2-7; D ambiguous. The TCR originated in a woman under 30 in good health. The CDR3 region is CASSLGPRYEQYV. The CDR3, as DNA: TGTGCCAGCAGTTTAGGGCCCCGTTACGAGCAGTACGTC.